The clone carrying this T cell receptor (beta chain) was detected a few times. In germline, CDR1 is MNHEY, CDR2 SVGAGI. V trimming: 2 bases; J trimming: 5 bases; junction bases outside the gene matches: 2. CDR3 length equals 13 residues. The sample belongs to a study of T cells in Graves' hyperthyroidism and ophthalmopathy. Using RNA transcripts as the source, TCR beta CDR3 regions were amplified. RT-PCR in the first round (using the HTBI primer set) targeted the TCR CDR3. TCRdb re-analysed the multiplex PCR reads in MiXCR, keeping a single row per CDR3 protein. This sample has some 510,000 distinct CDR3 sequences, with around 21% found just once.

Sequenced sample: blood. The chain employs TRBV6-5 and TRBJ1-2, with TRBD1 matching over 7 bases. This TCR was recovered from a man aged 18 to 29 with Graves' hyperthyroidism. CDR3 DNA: TGTGCCAGCAGTTACATACAGGGGTATGGCTACACCTTC. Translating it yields CASSYIQGYGYTF.